This passage covers 30 T cell receptor beta chains from one sample sequenced in a study of cytomegalovirus exposure and HLA in healthy donors. PCR was performed using 60 Vbeta and 13 Jbeta primers. Sequenced by immunoSEQ multiplex PCR; TCRdb stores in-frame clones only, minus some. The table lists some 190,000 clones, 70% to 80% of them singletons. The sequenced sample was PBMCs. These receptor sequences come from a man aged 18 to 29 in good health and CMV-seronegative.

This clone was counted a single time. V is TRBV4-2 and J is TRBJ1-1, with 8 bases lining up with TRBD1. Unmatched junction bases numbered 7, after V lost 4 bases and J lost 0 bases. The CDR3 extends over 16 amino acids. Germline CDR1 is LGHNA and CDR2 is YNFKEQ. The CDR3 region is CASSPQGAGVNTEAFF. Here the CDR3 DNA reads TGTGCCAGCAGCCCCCAGGGGGCAGGAGTGAACACTGAAGCTTTCTTT.

V is TRBV6-5 and J is TRBJ2-7; 10 positions agree with TRBD1. CDR1 is MNHEY and CDR2 is SVGAGI in the germline V gene. The CDR3 loop spans 15 amino acids. Losses at the gene ends were 2 bases for V and 1 base for J; bases not matched to a gene: 2. The CDR3 region is CASSYGTGASYEQYF. In nucleotides, the CDR3 is TGTGCCAGCAGTTACGGGACAGGGGCATCCTACGAGCAGTACTTC.

The V call is TRBV30, the J call TRBJ1-3, with TRBD1 matching 7 bases. V shed 2 bases, J shed 6 bases, and the junction held 7 bases outside the gene matches. The germline gives CDR1 GTSNPN, CDR2 SVGIG (reference sequence). This CDR3 comprises 14 residues. CDR3 amino acids: CAWSSTGTKNTIYF. CDR3 DNA: TGTGCCTGGAGTTCGACAGGGACAAAAAACACCATATATTTT.

The chain carries TRBV5-4 and TRBJ2-6; D possibly corresponds to TRBD1 (5 bases). V gave up 0 bases and J gave up 1 base, with 8 bases separating them. The CDR3 runs to 16 residues. The germline V gene encodes CDR1 SGHNT and CDR2 YYREEE (reference sequence). The CDR3 nucleotides read TGTGCCAGCAGCTTGGCAGGGATTTCTGGGGCCAACGTCCTGACTTTC. Residues: CASSLAGISGANVLTF.

This clone showed up just once. The rearrangement links TRBV5-4 to TRBJ2-5; 8 positions match TRBD2. Per germline, CDR1 SGHNT and CDR2 YYREEE (reference sequence). This CDR3 spans 18 amino acids. V was clipped by 0 bases and J by 5 bases; unmatched bases: 15. CDR3 DNA sequence: TGTGCCAGCAGCTTGGGGGGGACTAGTGGGCACAAAGGGGAGACCCAGTACTTC. Residues: CASSLGGTSGHKGETQYF.

The V gene is TRBV30, the J gene TRBJ1-5, with D possibly TRBD1 on 6 matching bases. The CDR3 spans 15 residues. The germline CDR1 and CDR2 sequences are GTSNPN and SVGIG (reference sequence). The V gene lost 1 base and the J gene lost 3 bases, with 13 bases spanning the gap. CDR3 amino acids: CAWSAGTLLNQPQHF. As DNA, the CDR3 is TGTGCCTGGAGTGCCGGGACACTTCTCAATCAGCCCCAGCATTTT.

The chain links TRBV6-5 to TRBJ2-3; a possible D gene is TRBD2 (7 bases). Germline loops: CDR1 MNHEY, CDR2 SVGAGI. The V gene lost 7 bases and the J gene lost 2 bases, with 13 bases spanning the gap. This CDR3 has 14 amino acids. CDR3 sequence reads: CASKRGAYTDTQYF. For the CDR3, the DNA is TGTGCCAGCAAACGGGGGGCCTACACAGATACGCAGTATTTT.

The CDR3 coding sequence is TGTGCCAGCAGCTTAGCTGTCCTAGCGGGAGTGGGGGAGCAGTACTTC. This encodes CASSLAVLAGVGEQYF. This chain connects TRBV11-2 to TRBJ2-7; 10 bases agree with TRBD2. V shed 1 base and J 7 bases; nucleotides not matched to a gene: 10. The CDR3 is 16 residues long. CDR1 is SGHAT and CDR2 is FQNNGV in the germline V gene.

CDR3 sequence: CASSQGGTSAYNEQFF. In nucleotides, the CDR3 is TGTGCCAGCAGCCAAGGTGGAACTAGCGCATACAATGAGCAGTTCTTC. This chain joins TRBV4-2 and TRBJ2-1, with TRBD2 identical over 7 bases. Germline V lookup: CDR1 LGHNA, CDR2 YNFKEQ. V shed 1 base, J shed 4 bases, and the junction held 7 bases outside the gene matches. The CDR3 is 16 residues long.

The gene calls are TRBV4-3 and TRBJ2-3, with 9 positions matching TRBD1. The trim removed 1 base at V and 2 bases at J, leaving 7 bases unmatched. This CDR3 comprises 17 residues. Looked up from germline, CDR1 is LGHNA and CDR2 is YSLEER. The CDR3 region is CASSQGQGEWNTDTQYF. The DNA of the CDR3 is TGCGCCAGCAGCCAAGGACAGGGGGAGTGGAACACAGATACGCAGTATTTT.

In this sample, this clone turned up a few times. The chain recombines TRBV4-1 with TRBJ2-5; TRBD2 might be the D (5 bases). The closer fit of TRBJ2-7 to the DNA end suggests the J call may be wrong. CDR3 length: 15 amino acids. Germline assignment: CDR1 MGHRA and CDR2 YSYEKL. The CDR3 spells CASSQGIGLGNEQYF. CDR3 DNA: TGCGCCAGCAGCCAAGGGATCGGACTGGGGAACGAGCAGTACTTC.

The rearrangement joins TRBV6-1 to TRBJ1-6, with 7 positions matching TRBD1. V lost 6 bases, J lost 5 bases, and 4 bases stayed unmatched. This CDR3 comprises 14 residues. CDR1 is MNHNS, CDR2 SASEGT, per germline. CDR3 sequence: CASSYGTDNSPLHF. In DNA, the CDR3 is TGTGCCAGCAGCTATGGGACAGATAATTCACCCCTCCACTTT.

The J gene is TRBJ1-2, the V gene TRBV11-3, with a weak D call TRBD1 (5 bases). The V gene's germline CDR1 is SGHNT and CDR2 YENEEA. The germline V and J ends were trimmed by 5 bases and 0 bases, with 10 bases remaining between them. CDR3 size: 14 residues. DNA of the CDR3: TGTGCCAGCAGCCCTCGGACAACTAACTATGGCTACACCTTC. This codes for CASSPRTTNYGYTF.

In the case of this clone: The sample contains more than one DNA sequence encoding this CDR3. The chain recombines TRBV7-9 with TRBJ2-5; tentatively, D is TRBD2 (5 bases). Trimming removed 5 bases from V and 2 bases from J, with 12 bases in between. This CDR3 is built from 14 residues. Germline V lookup: CDR1 SEHNR, CDR2 FQNEAQ (reference sequence). The CDR3 is CASSLVGVQETQYF. CDR3 bases: TGTGCCAGCAGCCTAGTCGGGGTTCAAGAGACCCAGTACTTC.

The chain uses TRBV12-5 and TRBJ1-5; 10 bases agree with TRBD1. CDR1 is LGHNT, CDR2 FRNRAP, per germline. V lost 6 bases, J lost 7 bases, and 6 bases stayed unmatched. The CDR3 has 14 residues. CDR3 amino acids: CASGPTGGDQPQHF. CDR3 bases: TGTGCTAGTGGGCCGACAGGGGGCGACCAGCCCCAGCATTTT. Full variable domain (rest looked up from reference TRBV12-5 and TRBJ1-5): DARVTQTPRHKVTEMGQEVTMRCQPILGHNTVFWYRQTMMQGLELLAYFRNRAPLDDSGMPKDRFSAEMPDATLATLKIQPSEPRDSAVYFCASGPTGGDQPQHFGDGTRLSIL.

The rearrangement joins TRBV30 to TRBJ2-1; 8 bases map to TRBD1. Germline values: CDR1 GTSNPN, CDR2 SVGIG (reference sequence). The junction had 16 bases not matched to a gene; V was cut back by 4 bases and J by 8 bases. CDR3 length: 16 residues. DNA for the CDR3: TGTGCCTGGACCCCGAGTAGGGACAGGCCGCGCGATGAGCAGTTCTTC. This codes for CAWTPSRDRPRDEQFF.

V gene TRBV29-1 combines with J gene TRBJ2-1; D unresolved. V lost 2 bases and J 7 bases, leaving 15 bases between the germline ends. Germline CDR1 SQVTM, CDR2 ANQGSEA. This CDR3 has 14 residues. CDR3 sequence reads: CSVERQTSPNEQFF. In DNA form, the CDR3 reads TGCAGCGTTGAACGTCAGACAAGCCCAAATGAGCAGTTCTTC.

The chain uses TRBV5-4 and TRBJ1-1; 9 bases match TRBD1. Germline V gene sequence: CDR1 SGHNT, CDR2 YYREEE (reference sequence). There are 14 residues in the CDR3. The J segment lost 6 bases and the V segment lost 3 bases, leaving 6 bases of the junction unmatched. CDR3 sequence (DNA): TGTGCCAGCAGCTCCTTCGACAGGGGGTCTGAAGCTTTCTTT. Protein sequence: CASSSFDRGSEAFF.

This clone has just a few counts. The rearrangement links TRBV7-9 to TRBJ1-1; unclear D gene. V lost 1 base, J lost 1 base, and 7 bases lay in between. The CDR3 covers 14 residues. Looked up from germline, CDR1 is SEHNR and CDR2 is FQNEAQ (reference sequence). DNA for the CDR3: TGTGCCAGCAGCTTAGGAGGAGGGAACACTGAAGCTTTCTTT. Translation gives CASSLGGGNTEAFF.

This clone was observed once. This chain uses TRBV6-1 with TRBJ2-2, with 11 bases lining up with TRBD2. V trimming: 4 bases; J trimming: 4 bases; junction bases outside the gene matches: 5. The CDR3 loop spans 16 amino acids. Germline V lookup: CDR1 MNHNS, CDR2 SASEGT. The DNA of the CDR3 is TGTGCCAGCAGTGCATCACTAGCGGGGGCCACCGGGGAGCTGTTTTTT. Translated, it gives CASSASLAGATGELFF.

This rearrangement joins TRBV25-1 to TRBJ1-2; the match to TRBD1 covers 11 bases. In germline, CDR1 is MGHDK, CDR2 SYGVNS. The V and J ends lost 4 bases and 9 bases, in that order; junction bases with no gene match: 13. The CDR3 contains 16 residues. CDR3 nucleotides: TGTGCCAGCAGTGGGGAAGGGGACAGGGGGTACACCAGCTACACCTTC. Its protein is CASSGEGDRGYTSYTF.

This chain joins TRBV18 and TRBJ1-3; TRBD1 aligns across 10 bases. J gave up 0 bases and V 3 bases, and 8 bases lay outside the gene matches. Germline CDR1 is KGHSH and CDR2 is LQKENI. The CDR3 covers 18 residues. The CDR3 DNA sequence: TGTGCCAGCTCACCCCTCGGACAGGGGGTGACCTCTGGAAACACCATATATTTT. Translating it yields CASSPLGQGVTSGNTIYF.

This clone was counted a single time. The chain couples TRBV7-2 to TRBJ1-2, with unresolved D. The germline V gene has CDR1 SGHTA and CDR2 FQGNSA. The CDR3 consists of 14 residues. The V end was cut by 3 bases, the J end by 10 bases, with 18 bases between. In DNA form, the CDR3 reads TGTGCCAGCAGCTTTGAGAGGGATCGGAATGCCTACACCTTC. As protein: CASSFERDRNAYTF.

The chain recombines TRBV6-1 with TRBJ2-3; TRBD2 agrees at 12 bases. Germline values: CDR1 MNHNS, CDR2 SASEGT. CDR3 length equals 17 residues. V dropped 4 bases and J dropped 7; count of bases not matched to a gene: 12. CDR3 loop: CASSVNFLAGGPNTQYF. The CDR3 DNA follows: TGTGCCAGCAGTGTCAACTTCCTAGCGGGGGGGCCGAATACGCAGTATTTT.

This chain links TRBV4-1 with TRBJ2-2; D might be TRBD2 (6 bases). The CDR3 sequence is 15 residues long. The germline V gene encodes CDR1 MGHRA and CDR2 YSYEKL. Trimming took off 1 base at V and 5 bases at J, with 11 bases between the two ends. The CDR3 nucleotides are TGCGCCAGCAGCCAAGGGTTGGCGGGGACCGGGGAGCTGTTTTTT. Translating gives CASSQGLAGTGELFF.

Written as DNA, the CDR3 is TGTGCCAGCAGCTCGCCCTCGGGCCTTAGCGGGGGGCCACACAATGAGCAGTTCTTC. It encodes CASSSPSGLSGGPHNEQFF. V is TRBV7-8 and J is TRBJ2-1, with 10 bases aligning to TRBD2. J gave up 5 bases and V 4 bases, and 17 bases lay outside the gene matches. This CDR3 contains 19 residues. Looked up from germline, CDR1 is SGHVS and CDR2 is FQNEAQ.

The rearrangement uses TRBV4-1 and TRBJ2-7, with no clear D. The CDR3 sequence is 12 residues long. From germline, CDR1 is MGHRA and CDR2 YSYEKL. Trimming took off 0 bases at V and 5 bases at J, with 5 bases between the two ends. The CDR3 region is CASSQDLHEQYF. The CDR3 DNA reads TGCGCCAGCAGCCAAGACCTCCACGAGCAGTACTTC.

This chain links TRBV5-6 with TRBJ1-3, with D perhaps matching TRBD1 (5 bases). Germline V gives CDR1 SGHDT, CDR2 YYEEEE. The CDR3 totals 14 residues. V was pared by 1 base and J by 4 bases, with 9 bases between. The CDR3 region has the DNA TGTGCCAGCAGCTTGCAGGGAAGAGGAAACACCATATATTTT. Amino acid sequence: CASSLQGRGNTIYF. The whole variable domain, filled in from reference TRBV5-6 and TRBJ1-3, reads DAGVTQSPTHLIKTRGQQVTLRCSPKSGHDTVSWYQQALGQGPQFIFQYYEEEERQRGNFPDRFSGHQFPNYSSELNVNALLLGDSALYLCASSLQGRGNTIYFGEGSWLTVV.

The chain couples TRBV6-5 to TRBJ1-2; TRBD1 agrees at 7 bases. Germline loops: CDR1 MNHEY, CDR2 SVGAGI. V lost 5 bases to trimming and J lost 3 bases; unmatched junction nucleotides: 6. CDR3 length equals 14 residues. The CDR3 region is CASSPFGTDYGYTF. The CDR3 region has the DNA TGTGCCAGCAGTCCTTTCGGGACAGACTATGGCTACACCTTC.

The DNA of the CDR3 is TGTGCCAGTAGTATCGAACCGGGACTAGCGGGAGCGCATACGCAGTATTTT. The encoded protein is CASSIEPGLAGAHTQYF. The rearrangement links TRBV19 to TRBJ2-3; 14 bases align to TRBD2. The CDR3 totals 17 residues. V was pared by 3 bases and J by 7 bases, with 9 bases of the junction left unmatched. In germline, CDR1 is LNHDA, CDR2 SQIVND (reference sequence).